The T cell receptor beta chain under discussion was sequenced for a study of blood T cells in healthy people across ages. PCR was performed a second time for about 6 to 12 cycles using a sample-barcoded 5' primer and a J-beta primer mix. MiXCR, run by TCRdb on the 5' RACE reads, gives a single entry per CDR3 protein. The sample includes about 290,000 distinct CDR3 sequences, roughly 26% of them seen just once. Drawing of peripheral blood yielded about 10 milliliters from each donor. This clonotype has a single count. Its antigen remains unknown. CDR3 size: 14 residues. The junction had 11 bases not matched to a gene; V was cut back by 7 bases and J by 5 bases. Germline V lookup: CDR1 SGDLS, CDR2 YYNGEE. Findings and limits, study-wide: Percentage of naive T cells showed a strong correlation with TCR beta diversity.

Sequencing was done on a sample of blood. The chain employs TRBV9 and TRBJ2-7, with 8 bases matching TRBD2. The TCR was taken from a woman in her 70s in good health. The CDR3: CASFQGLVTNEQYF. CDR3 coding DNA: TGTGCCAGCTTCCAGGGACTAGTCACCAACGAGCAGTACTTC. Using reference TRBV9 and TRBJ2-7 for the parts outside the CDR3, the full variable domain is DSGVTQTPKHLITATGQRVTLRCSPRSGDLSVYWYQQSLDQGLQFLIQYYNGEERAKGNILERFSAQQFPDLHSELNLSSLELGDSALYFCASFQGLVTNEQYFGPGTRLTVT.